This T cell receptor beta chain was sequenced during a study of blood T cell repertoires in COVID-19. Study summary: From T cells, B-cell-depleted T cells, or PBMCs came the material, which was cDNA or gDNA.

The germline CDR1 and CDR2 sequences are MNHEY and SVGAGI. This CDR3 has 14 residues. J was trimmed by 2 bases and V by 6 bases; bases with no gene match: 5. Profiling relied on immunoSEQ multiplex PCR, and the TCRdb table lists in-frame clones only, not all of them. This sample has approximately 500,000 clones; roughly 90% occur once, and the top ten carry 1.8%. The genes are TRBV6-5 and TRBJ2-3; 7 bases line up with TRBD1. Sequencing was performed on PBMCs or T cells enriched from blood (not recorded which). The sequence was obtained from a woman aged 40 to 49 who had recovered from COVID-19. The CDR3, as DNA: TGTGCCAGCAGCTCGGGACAGCTCACAGATACGCAGTATTTT. It specifies CASSSGQLTDTQYF.